One T cell receptor (beta chain) is described in this entry. Its antigen is currently unknown. These data belong to a study of shared clonotypes between healthy human individuals. V was pared by 5 bases and J by 8 bases, with 21 bases between. There are 15 residues in the CDR3. The germline V gene encodes CDR1 MDHEN and CDR2 SYDVKM. Points from the study as a whole: The small donor group covered limited genetic and exposure diversity.

Here immunoSEQ multiplex PCR was the method, and the copy in TCRdb shows in-frame clones only, minus some. Here the sample spans approximately 320,000 clones, 74% being singletons. The sequencing input was memory CD4+ T cells sorted from blood. This sample's subset: CD45RA-negative fraction. The V and J genes are TRBV28 and TRBJ1-2, with D tentatively TRBD1 (6 bases). The TCR comes from a man under 40 in good health. In nucleotides, the CDR3 is TGTGCCAGCAGTCCACCGACGGGGGGCGCAGAAGGCTACACCTTC. Translated: CASSPPTGGAEGYTF.